These 22 T cell receptor beta chains were sequenced from one sample in a study of blood T cell repertoires in COVID-19. TCRdb's copy holds only in-frame clones and misses some; the assay was immunoSEQ multiplex PCR. The data show fewer than 200,000 clones, with approximately 87% seen just once and about 12% held by the top ten. The sample consisted of peripheral blood. Every receptor here comes from a woman in her sixties or seventies with COVID-19, enrolled during active disease.

This chain joins TRBV18 and TRBJ1-1; no firm D call. Germline V lookup: CDR1 KGHSH, CDR2 LQKENI. This CDR3 is built from 14 residues. The V gene lost 6 bases and the J gene lost 5 bases, with 16 bases spanning the gap. CDR3: CASSPGGPRTEAFF. The CDR3 nucleotides are TGTGCCAGCTCGCCGGGAGGACCTCGGACTGAAGCTTTCTTT.

The V call is TRBV6-5, the J call TRBJ2-1; no clear D. The germline V gene encodes CDR1 MNHEY and CDR2 SVGAGI. The ends were cut back, 2 bases at V and 2 bases at J, with 10 bases in the middle. CDR3 size: 15 residues. The CDR3 nucleotides are TGTGCCAGCAGTTACATTCAGGAACCCTACAATGAGCAGTTCTTC. This encodes CASSYIQEPYNEQFF.

The V call is TRBV6-5, the J call TRBJ1-2, with unresolved D. This CDR3 spans 13 amino acids. Germline values: CDR1 MNHEY, CDR2 SVGAGI. V lost 6 bases, J lost 5 bases, and 13 bases lay in between. CDR3 DNA: TGTGCCAGCAGAAGAGAGAGGTTTTATGGCTACACCTTC. Its protein is CASRRERFYGYTF.

This chain joins TRBV11-3 and TRBJ2-1, with 10 bases aligning to TRBD2. V lost 0 bases to trimming and J lost 7 bases; unmatched junction nucleotides: 6. In germline, CDR1 is SGHNT, CDR2 YENEEA. The CDR3 consists of 16 residues. The CDR3 DNA sequence: TGTGCCAGCAGCTTAGAAGCGGGAGGGGGTATGAATGAGCAGTTCTTC. Residues: CASSLEAGGGMNEQFF.

The rearrangement joins TRBV20-1 to TRBJ2-7; 7 positions agree with TRBD1. The germline gives CDR1 DFQATT, CDR2 SNEGSKA (reference sequence). The CDR3 totals 15 residues. V was pared by 3 bases and J by 5 bases, with 13 bases of the junction left unmatched. The CDR3 sequence is CSASYPLGGGHEQYF. CDR3 in DNA: TGCAGTGCTAGTTACCCCCTAGGGGGCGGTCACGAGCAGTACTTC.

The rearrangement links TRBV18 to TRBJ2-1; D might be TRBD1 (6 bases). This CDR3 is 15 amino acids long. Deletions cut 3 bases from V and 4 bases from J, with 13 bases between. Germline assignment: CDR1 KGHSH and CDR2 LQKENI. The CDR3 loop reads CASSPSVGQYNEQFF. As DNA, the CDR3 is TGTGCCAGCTCACCTTCCGTTGGACAGTACAATGAGCAGTTCTTC.

This chain links TRBV27 with TRBJ2-5; D not certain. Germline values: CDR1 MNHEY, CDR2 SMNVEV (reference sequence). The CDR3 sequence is 13 residues long. Trimming removed 2 bases from V and 5 bases from J, with 9 bases in between. The CDR3 DNA is TGTGCCAGCAGTTTAACATCATGGGAGACCCAGTACTTC. This gives the protein CASSLTSWETQYF.

The J gene is TRBJ1-1, the V gene TRBV6-5; D gene uncertain. V lost 4 bases, J lost 4 bases, and 7 bases lay in between. CDR3 length equals 12 residues. Per the germline V gene, CDR1 is MNHEY and CDR2 is SVGAGI. The CDR3 nucleotides are TGTGCCAGCAGTTCCCCGGGCACTGAAGCTTTCTTT. This codes for CASSSPGTEAFF.

The CDR3 loop reads CASSPRDSYGYTF. CDR3 DNA: TGTGCCAGCAGCCCAAGGGACAGTTATGGCTACACCTTC. The gene calls are TRBV3-1 (or the pseudogene TRBV3-2) and TRBJ1-2, with 7 positions matching TRBD1. With V trimmed by 4 bases and J by 5 bases, 4 bases remained unmatched. This CDR3 spans 13 amino acids. Germline CDR1 reads LGHDT; CDR2 reads YNNKEL (reference sequence).

The CDR3: CASSLAVGYEQYF. CDR3 nucleotides: TGTGCCAGCAGCTTAGCGGTCGGTTACGAGCAGTACTTC. This chain connects TRBV7-2 to TRBJ2-7; D unclear. Per the germline V gene, CDR1 is SGHTA and CDR2 is FQGNSA. Trimming took 0 bases from V and 4 from J, leaving 7 bases between them. The CDR3 is made up of 13 amino acids.

This chain connects TRBV7-2 to TRBJ1-1, with TRBD1 matching over 11 bases. The germline gives CDR1 SGHTA, CDR2 FQGNSA. Trimming cost V 3 bases and J 11 bases; bases outside gene matches: 8. The CDR3 spans 14 residues. CDR3: CASSLGQGVKGAFF. CDR3 bases: TGTGCCAGCAGCTTGGGACAGGGGGTAAAGGGGGCTTTCTTT.

The CDR3 DNA sequence: TGTGCCAGCAGCATCACGCACCCAAGGGGCGAGCAGTACTTC. Its protein product is CASSITHPRGEQYF. This chain connects TRBV7-8 to TRBJ2-7, with a tentative D call TRBD1 (5 bases). Per the germline V gene, CDR1 is SGHVS and CDR2 is FQNEAQ. The CDR3 spans 14 residues. Trimming took off 5 bases at V and 6 bases at J, with 17 bases between the two ends.

This chain links TRBV5-1 with TRBJ2-7; D is perhaps TRBD1 (5 bases). The germline CDR1 and CDR2 sequences are SGHRS and YFSETQ. CDR3 size: 15 residues. Between the trimmed V and J ends, which lost 2 bases and 2 bases, there was a span of 14 bases. CDR3 region: CASSFLEKGTYEQYF. The CDR3 DNA sequence: TGCGCCAGCAGCTTCTTGGAGAAGGGGACCTACGAGCAGTACTTC.

CDR3 sequence (DNA): TGTGCCTGGAGTCAGGGGTCAACTAATGAAAAACTGTTTTTT. Translation gives CAWSQGSTNEKLFF. V usage is TRBV30 and J usage is TRBJ1-4; TRBD1 might be the D (6 bases). Trimming stripped 2 bases from V and 0 bases from J, with 7 bases between. Germline lookup yields CDR1 GTSNPN and CDR2 SVGIG (reference sequence). The length of the CDR3 is 14 residues.

This chain links TRBV19 with TRBJ2-5; 14 bases align to TRBD2. V shed 5 bases and J 2 bases; nucleotides not matched to a gene: 10. Germline V gene data show CDR1 as LNHDA and CDR2 as SQIVND (reference sequence). The CDR3 loop spans 18 amino acids. CDR3 residues: CASSLNGLAGGPQETQYF. The CDR3 DNA is TGTGCCAGTAGTCTAAACGGACTAGCGGGAGGACCTCAAGAGACCCAGTACTTC.

V is TRBV7-9 and J is TRBJ2-1; 13 bases line up with TRBD2. CDR1 and CDR2 from the germline V gene are SEHNR and FQNEAQ (reference sequence). CDR3 length equals 15 residues. Trimming took 5 bases from V and 7 from J; bases not matched to a gene: 5. The CDR3 reads CASSTGLAGANEQFF. The CDR3 nucleotides read TGTGCCAGCAGCACTGGACTAGCGGGAGCGAATGAGCAGTTCTTC.

The chain employs TRBV7-3 and TRBJ2-7, with 8 bases matching TRBD2. This CDR3 comprises 13 residues. V lost 1 base and J lost 6; bases outside the gene matches: 2. CDR1 and CDR2 (germline): SGHTA, FQGTGA. CDR3 nucleotides: TGTGCCAGCAGCTTAAGGACTAGCAGCGAGCAGTACTTC. It translates to CASSLRTSSEQYF.

The rearrangement joins TRBV4-1 to TRBJ2-7, with 8 bases lining up with TRBD1. The germline V gene has CDR1 MGHRA and CDR2 YSYEKL. CDR3 length: 16 amino acids. Trimming removed 1 base from V and 2 bases from J; junction bases left unmatched: 7. The CDR3 DNA is TGCGCCAGCAGCCAAGCAAACCGGGACAGGACCTACGAGCAGTACTTC. Its translation is CASSQANRDRTYEQYF.

This chain joins TRBV6-1 and TRBJ1-5, with unresolved D. Between the trimmed V and J ends, which lost 3 bases and 1 base, there was a span of 13 bases. The CDR3 covers 16 residues. Germline V CDR1 and CDR2: MNHNS, SASEGT. Here the CDR3 DNA reads TGTGCCAGCAGTGAGTCGGGAAAACCAAGCAATCAGCCCCAGCATTTT. Its protein product is CASSESGKPSNQPQHF.

CDR3 coding DNA: TGTGCCAGCAAAGCGGGGGGCACTGAAGCTTTCTTT. Translating gives CASKAGGTEAFF. This chain connects TRBV3-1 (or the pseudogene TRBV3-2) to TRBJ1-1; D perhaps matches TRBD1 (5 bases). Germline loops: CDR1 LGHDT, CDR2 YNNKEL (reference sequence). CDR3 length equals 12 residues. Trimming cost V 7 bases and J 4 bases, with 10 bases left between them.

In its sample, this clone was seen a few times. The genes are TRBV3-1 (or the pseudogene TRBV3-2) and TRBJ1-3; possibly TRBD1 for D (5 bases). Germline-derived CDR1 and CDR2 are LGHDT and YNNKEL (reference sequence). The CDR3 totals 16 residues. V lost 1 base and J 1 base, leaving 11 bases between the germline ends. CDR3 residues: CASSQGKGASGNTIYF. For the CDR3, the DNA is TGTGCCAGCAGCCAAGGAAAAGGGGCATCTGGAAACACCATATATTTT.

The genes are TRBV7-9 and TRBJ1-2; D gene uncertain. CDR1 is SEHNR, CDR2 FQNEAQ, per germline (reference sequence). V was clipped by 3 bases and J by 7 bases, with 12 bases between them. The CDR3 has 13 residues. CDR3: CASSLAGRGGYTF. The CDR3 nucleotides are TGTGCCAGCAGCTTGGCGGGAAGAGGTGGCTACACCTTC.